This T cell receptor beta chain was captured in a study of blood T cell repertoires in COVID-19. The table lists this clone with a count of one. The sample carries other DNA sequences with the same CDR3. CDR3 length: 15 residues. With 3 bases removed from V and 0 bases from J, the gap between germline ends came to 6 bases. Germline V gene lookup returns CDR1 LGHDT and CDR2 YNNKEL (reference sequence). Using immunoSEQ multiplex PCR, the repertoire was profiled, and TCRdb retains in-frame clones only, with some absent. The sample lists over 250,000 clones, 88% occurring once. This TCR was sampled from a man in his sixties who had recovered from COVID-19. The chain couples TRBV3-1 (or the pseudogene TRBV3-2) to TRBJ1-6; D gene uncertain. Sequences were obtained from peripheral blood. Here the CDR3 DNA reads TGTGCCAGCAGCCAGGGGAGCTCCTATAATTCACCCCTCCACTTT. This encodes CASSQGSSYNSPLHF.